This T cell receptor beta chain stems from a study of blood T cell repertoires in COVID-19. Using immunoSEQ multiplex PCR, the repertoire was profiled, and TCRdb retains in-frame clones only, with some absent. Of more than 300,000 clones in the sample, approximately 90% were seen once. The study assigned cohorts using participant-reported clinical history. Trimming stripped 6 bases from V and 6 bases from J, with 9 bases between. Germline CDR1 MDHEN, CDR2 SYDVKM. The CDR3 is 12 residues long. The rearrangement uses TRBV28 and TRBJ1-5; D is undetermined. The sequence came from a woman between 18 and 29 years old who had recovered from COVID-19. Input material: PBMCs or T cells enriched from blood (not recorded which). The CDR3 reads CASSSGGQPQHF. As DNA, the CDR3 is TGTGCCAGCAGCTCGGGTGGTCAGCCCCAGCATTTT.